The rows below give T cell receptor beta chains drawn from one sample of a study of a mutant IDH1 vaccine in newly diagnosed glioma. TCRdb's copy holds only in-frame clones and misses some; the assay was immunoSEQ multiplex PCR. The sample yields 99,000 or so clones, around nine tenths seen once. Material: PBMCs, obtained from a glioma patient treated with radiotherapy, temozolomide or both. Receptors were obtained from a woman between 50 and 59 years old with glioma. The CDR3 runs from the conserved cysteine through the conserved F or W. Fields, in order: clone size, V gene, CDR3 length, J gene, CDR3 protein. The size of a clone is reported for some rows only, either as once, few or many, or as a class for expanded clones.

clone_size: .
v_call: TRBV28
cdr3_length: 15
j_call: TRBJ2-4
cdr3_aa: CASIPLAATKNIQYF

clone_size: .
v_call: TRBV5-1
cdr3_length: 16
j_call: TRBJ2-5
cdr3_aa: CASSLGLAGGGETQYF

clone_size: .
v_call: TRBV11-1
cdr3_length: 14
j_call: TRBJ2-7
cdr3_aa: CASSTQTGPYEQYF

clone_size: .
v_call: TRBV11-3
cdr3_length: 15
j_call: TRBJ1-5
cdr3_aa: CASNHGGDKNQPQHF

clone_size: .
v_call: TRBV9
cdr3_length: 15
j_call: TRBJ2-7
cdr3_aa: CASSEGGQVGYEQYF

clone_size: few
v_call: TRBV28
cdr3_length: 14
j_call: TRBJ1-1
cdr3_aa: CASSPQHKNTEAFF

clone_size: .
v_call: TRBV5-4
cdr3_length: 13
j_call: TRBJ1-4
cdr3_aa: CASSLDGYEKLFF

clone_size: .
v_call: TRBV19
cdr3_length: 17
j_call: TRBJ2-7
cdr3_aa: CASSLTDSPLGLYEQYF

clone_size: .
v_call: TRBV5-1
cdr3_length: 12
j_call: TRBJ2-3
cdr3_aa: CASSLGADTQYF

clone_size: once
v_call: TRBV19
cdr3_length: 15
j_call: TRBJ2-2
cdr3_aa: CASSIAQGGTGELFF

clone_size: .
v_call: TRBV28
cdr3_length: 13
j_call: TRBJ2-7
cdr3_aa: CASSRGGADEQYF

clone_size: .
v_call: TRBV11-3
cdr3_length: 14
j_call: TRBJ2-7
cdr3_aa: CASSLGQFGYEQYF

clone_size: .
v_call: TRBV6-1
cdr3_length: 13
j_call: TRBJ2-5
cdr3_aa: CASSPRGAETQYF

clone_size: once
v_call: TRBV10-1
cdr3_length: 13
j_call: TRBJ2-1
cdr3_aa: CASSWREDNEQFF

clone_size: .
v_call: TRBV11-3
cdr3_length: 15
j_call: TRBJ2-3
cdr3_aa: CASSLDGLSGDTQYF

clone_size: .
v_call: TRBV5-6
cdr3_length: 18
j_call: TRBJ1-2
cdr3_aa: CASSNENYRDRALYGYTF

clone_size: once
v_call: TRBV6-6
cdr3_length: 11
j_call: TRBJ2-7
cdr3_aa: CASSWTGEQYF

clone_size: .
v_call: TRBV28
cdr3_length: 16
j_call: TRBJ2-7
cdr3_aa: CASTEVGAGGGYEQYF

clone_size: .
v_call: TRBV19
cdr3_length: 15
j_call: TRBJ2-2
cdr3_aa: CASHRQGARTGELFF

clone_size: few
v_call: TRBV5-1
cdr3_length: 13
j_call: TRBJ1-3
cdr3_aa: CASSLGSGNTIYF

clone_size: once
v_call: TRBV5-4
cdr3_length: 13
j_call: TRBJ2-5
cdr3_aa: CASSWEVQETQYF

clone_size: .
v_call: TRBV19
cdr3_length: 11
j_call: TRBJ2-7
cdr3_aa: CASSSRYEQYF

clone_size: .
v_call: TRBV10-1
cdr3_length: 16
j_call: TRBJ2-3
cdr3_aa: CASSPSGVTSTDTQYF

clone_size: .
v_call: TRBV28
cdr3_length: 15
j_call: TRBJ1-1
cdr3_aa: CASSSTGAMNTEAFF

clone_size: .
v_call: TRBV4-2
cdr3_length: 16
j_call: TRBJ1-1
cdr3_aa: CASSEHKGQRNTEAFF

clone_size: .
v_call: TRBV30
cdr3_length: 12
j_call: TRBJ1-1
cdr3_aa: CAWRAGPTEAFF

clone_size: .
v_call: TRBV5-1
cdr3_length: 14
j_call: TRBJ2-7
cdr3_aa: CASRTGTQTYEQYF

clone_size: .
v_call: TRBV19
cdr3_length: 15
j_call: TRBJ2-7
cdr3_aa: CASSPVDRDSYEQYF

clone_size: few
v_call: TRBV5-1
cdr3_length: 17
j_call: TRBJ1-2
cdr3_aa: CASSLGTGGILSYGYTF

clone_size: .
v_call: TRBV6-1
cdr3_length: 13
j_call: TRBJ2-1
cdr3_aa: CASSEWSDNEQFF

clone_size: .
v_call: TRBV6-1
cdr3_length: 16
j_call: TRBJ1-5
cdr3_aa: CASSGSIPTGQLPQHF

clone_size: .
v_call: TRBV18
cdr3_length: 15
j_call: TRBJ1-2
cdr3_aa: CASSPPGGGGYGYTF

clone_size: once
v_call: TRBV7-9
cdr3_length: 16
j_call: TRBJ2-5
cdr3_aa: CASSLPGTSGQETQYF

clone_size: once
v_call: TRBV5-4
cdr3_length: 11
j_call: TRBJ1-3
cdr3_aa: CASSQRNTIYF

clone_size: .
v_call: TRBV4-1
cdr3_length: 15
j_call: TRBJ1-6
cdr3_aa: CASSSRQDYNSPLHF

clone_size: .
v_call: TRBV7-2
cdr3_length: 14
j_call: TRBJ2-2
cdr3_aa: CASTLSRNTGELFF

clone_size: .
v_call: TRBV9
cdr3_length: 14
j_call: TRBJ1-6
cdr3_aa: CASSLDRSGSPLHF

clone_size: .
v_call: TRBV5-4
cdr3_length: 14
j_call: TRBJ2-1
cdr3_aa: CASSPRGVGNEQFF

clone_size: .
v_call: TRBV6-6
cdr3_length: 13
j_call: TRBJ1-5
cdr3_aa: CASRTTSNQPQHF

clone_size: .
v_call: TRBV10-3
cdr3_length: 14
j_call: TRBJ1-3
cdr3_aa: CAIKTGDSGNTIYF

clone_size: .
v_call: TRBV7-9
cdr3_length: 17
j_call: TRBJ1-6
cdr3_aa: CASSFQTERRLISPLHF

clone_size: once
v_call: TRBV29-1
cdr3_length: 14
j_call: TRBJ2-5
cdr3_aa: CSVGLAGALETQYF

clone_size: .
v_call: TRBV6-4
cdr3_length: 14
j_call: TRBJ2-5
cdr3_aa: CASSERGVVETQYF

clone_size: .
v_call: TRBV13
cdr3_length: 16
j_call: TRBJ2-1
cdr3_aa: CASSPPLLAGYNEQFF

clone_size: .
v_call: TRBV19
cdr3_length: 14
j_call: TRBJ2-2
cdr3_aa: CASSIGGGTGELFF

clone_size: .
v_call: TRBV9
cdr3_length: 18
j_call: TRBJ2-6
cdr3_aa: CASSSRLAGFSGANVLTF

clone_size: once
v_call: TRBV19
cdr3_length: 16
j_call: TRBJ2-5
cdr3_aa: CASRPTRQGFWETQYF

clone_size: .
v_call: TRBV15
cdr3_length: 13
j_call: TRBJ1-1
cdr3_aa: CATSRDPATEAFF

clone_size: .
v_call: TRBV13
cdr3_length: 12
j_call: TRBJ2-3
cdr3_aa: CASSLGPTTQYF

clone_size: .
v_call: TRBV28
cdr3_length: 15
j_call: TRBJ2-5
cdr3_aa: CASSSHVGKEETQYF

clone_size: once
v_call: TRBV5-1
cdr3_length: 16
j_call: TRBJ2-1
cdr3_aa: CASSWLGAGDHNEQFF

clone_size: .
v_call: TRBV27
cdr3_length: 14
j_call: TRBJ2-7
cdr3_aa: CASSPRASLYEQYF

clone_size: .
v_call: TRBV6-4
cdr3_length: 14
j_call: TRBJ1-2
cdr3_aa: CASSVGTGNYGYTF

clone_size: .
v_call: TRBV7-2
cdr3_length: 16
j_call: TRBJ2-1
cdr3_aa: CASSLGRGILRNEQFF

clone_size: .
v_call: TRBV30
cdr3_length: 14
j_call: TRBJ2-2
cdr3_aa: CAWSVLAGTGELFF

clone_size: .
v_call: TRBV4-2
cdr3_length: 15
j_call: TRBJ2-7
cdr3_aa: CASSLRDEGAYEQYF

clone_size: .
v_call: TRBV7-2
cdr3_length: 15
j_call: TRBJ2-5
cdr3_aa: CASSLVQGAFETQYF